This passage covers 15 T cell receptor beta chains from one sample sequenced in a study of graft-versus-host responses after intestinal transplantation. The protocol was immunoSEQ multiplex PCR, while the TCRdb copy is restricted to in-frame clones and leaves out a portion. Of around 14,000 clones listed, under 40% were seen once; the top ten hold 15%. The authors combined 200,000 CFSE-labeled responder cells with 200,000 irradiated, violet-dye-labeled stimulator cells in plates. The input for sequencing was alloreactive CD8+ T cells from a mixed lymphocyte reaction culture, taken before intestinal transplant. Subset described: CFSE-low proliferating T cells sorted from roughly six-day pre-transplant mixed lymphocyte reaction (GvH or HvG direction). The receptors were sampled from a human patient who received an intestinal transplant.

The rearrangement links TRBV4-3 to TRBJ2-2, with no clear D. CDR3 length equals 13 residues. V was cut by 0 bases and J by 6 bases, with 5 bases left in between. Per the germline V gene, CDR1 is LGHNA and CDR2 is YSLEER. The CDR3 sequence: CASSQDMSGELFF. The CDR3 bases are TGCGCCAGCAGCCAAGATATGTCCGGGGAGCTGTTTTTT.

The chain links TRBV4-1 to TRBJ2-7; 10 bases match TRBD2. The CDR3 extends over 19 amino acids. Germline V gives CDR1 MGHRA, CDR2 YSYEKL. Trimming removed 3 bases from V and 2 bases from J; junction bases left unmatched: 16. For the CDR3, the DNA is TGCGCCAGCAGCCACCCCGGGAGGTCTAGCGGGAGTGTTCCCTACGAGCAGTACTTC. This encodes CASSHPGRSSGSVPYEQYF.

This clone was seen a single time. This chain links TRBV9 with TRBJ2-3; no firm D call. This CDR3 contains 15 residues. Looked up from germline, CDR1 is SGDLS and CDR2 is YYNGEE. V gave up 0 bases and J gave up 1 base, with 9 bases separating them. The CDR3 DNA sequence: TGTGCCAGCAGCGTAGGAGGCAGAGGCACAGATACGCAGTATTTT. It codes for CASSVGGRGTDTQYF.

The chain uses TRBV9 and TRBJ1-4; the D gene is possibly TRBD1 (6 bases). With 0 bases removed from V and 0 bases from J, the gap between germline ends came to 6 bases. There are 15 residues in the CDR3. CDR1 is SGDLS and CDR2 is YYNGEE in the germline V gene. The CDR3 reads CASSVGTATNEKLFF. The CDR3 DNA sequence: TGTGCCAGCAGCGTAGGGACAGCAACTAATGAAAAACTGTTTTTT.

V gene TRBV7-2 combines with J gene TRBJ1-2; a possible D gene is TRBD1 (5 bases). The CDR3 is 15 amino acids. Trimming stripped 5 bases from V and 5 bases from J, with 18 bases between. Germline CDR1 SGHTA, CDR2 FQGNSA. The CDR3 region has the DNA TGTGCCAGCAGCCCAAGGGACTTGGGGCCTTATGGCTACACCTTC. This codes for CASSPRDLGPYGYTF.

In nucleotides, the CDR3 is TGTGCCAGCAGTGATCCGAGGCTTATCCAGTACTTC. Amino acids: CASSDPRLIQYF. The chain employs TRBV25-1 and TRBJ2-7; no clear D gene. CDR1 is MGHDK, CDR2 SYGVNS, per germline. V lost 3 bases and J lost 10, with 13 bases in between. The length of the CDR3 is 12 residues.

This clone has a handful of counts. This chain links TRBV27 with TRBJ1-2, with D maybe TRBD1 (5 bases). The CDR3 is 16 residues long. Trimming left V 0 bases short and J 8 bases short, with 19 bases between. Germline CDR1 is MNHEY and CDR2 is SMNVEV (reference sequence). CDR3 DNA sequence: TGTGCCAGCAGTTTATCGCGGGGGGGACCGACGGGAGGCTACACCTTC. Translated, it gives CASSLSRGGPTGGYTF.

The V and J genes are TRBV5-1 and TRBJ2-7; 7 bases map to TRBD1. The germline V gene encodes CDR1 SGHRS and CDR2 YFSETQ. This CDR3 is 15 amino acids long. With 3 bases clipped from V and 4 bases from J, the junction kept 10 bases outside the gene matches. CDR3 amino acids: CASSSWTGEAYEQYF. As DNA, the CDR3 is TGCGCCAGCAGCTCCTGGACAGGCGAGGCTTACGAGCAGTACTTC.

V usage is TRBV27 and J usage is TRBJ2-4, with no clear D. The V gene's germline CDR1 is MNHEY and CDR2 SMNVEV (reference sequence). This CDR3 region has 15 residues. Trimming stripped 5 bases from V and 1 base from J, with 12 bases between. The CDR3: CASSRTFGAKNIQYF. In DNA, the CDR3 is TGTGCCAGCAGTCGTACCTTCGGGGCCAAAAACATTCAGTACTTC.

The chain combines TRBV30 with TRBJ1-1; D is unclear. V dropped 0 bases and J dropped 3 bases, with 11 bases sitting between them. This CDR3 spans 14 amino acids. Germline CDR1 GTSNPN, CDR2 SVGIG (reference sequence). This CDR3 is CAWSVLLPYTEAFF. CDR3 in DNA: TGTGCCTGGAGTGTACTACTCCCCTACACTGAAGCTTTCTTT. Filled out from reference TRBV30 and TRBJ1-1, the complete variable domain reads SQTIHQWPATLVQPVGSPLSLECTVEGTSNPNLYWYRQAAGRGLQLLFYSVGIGQISSEVPQNLSASRPQDRQFILSSKKLLLSDSGFYLCAWSVLLPYTEAFFGQGTRLTVV.

This sequence joins TRBV6-6 and TRBJ2-5, with D maybe TRBD2 (5 bases). CDR3 length: 15 residues. Germline-derived CDR1 and CDR2 are MNHNY and SVGAGI (reference sequence). V lost 3 bases, J lost 5 bases, and 16 bases lay in between. For the CDR3, the DNA is TGTGCCAGCAGTTATTATGAGCGGACGGGGGAGACCCAGTACTTC. Translated: CASSYYERTGETQYF.

The chain links TRBV6-1 to TRBJ1-1, with 7 bases that match TRBD1. The CDR3 covers 10 residues. Trimming took 9 bases from V and 10 from J; bases not matched to a gene: 5. Germline CDR1 is MNHNS and CDR2 is SASEGT. CDR3 DNA sequence: TGTGCCAGTAGGGGGCGCCCAGCTTTCTTT. This translates into CASRGRPAFF.

The CDR3 is CAISDSQGEGEAFF. For the CDR3, the DNA is TGTGCCATCAGTGATTCACAGGGGGAGGGTGAAGCTTTCTTT. The chain uses TRBV10-3 and TRBJ1-1; 8 bases are a match to TRBD1. This CDR3 is 14 amino acids long. Germline CDR1 ENHRY, CDR2 SYGVKD. V lost 3 bases, J lost 7 bases, and 7 bases stayed unmatched.

In its sample, this clone was seen a few times. V is TRBV6-6 and J is TRBJ1-1; D might be TRBD1 (6 bases). With 10 bases removed from V and 8 bases from J, the gap between germline ends came to 14 bases. The CDR3 length is 11 residues. Germline CDR1 reads MNHNY; CDR2 reads SVGAGI (reference sequence). This chain's CDR3 is CATHGGLEAFF. The CDR3 region has the DNA TGTGCCACCCACGGGGGGCTGGAAGCTTTCTTT.

Sample share makes this clone medium-sized. This rearrangement joins TRBV4-1 to TRBJ2-7; D not certain. The CDR3 spans 15 residues. The germline V gene encodes CDR1 MGHRA and CDR2 YSYEKL. The V end lost 0 bases, the J end lost 0 bases, and 9 bases lay between the germline ends. CDR3 loop: CASSQEPHSSYEQYF. The CDR3 DNA reads as TGCGCCAGCAGCCAAGAGCCTCATAGCTCCTACGAGCAGTACTTC.